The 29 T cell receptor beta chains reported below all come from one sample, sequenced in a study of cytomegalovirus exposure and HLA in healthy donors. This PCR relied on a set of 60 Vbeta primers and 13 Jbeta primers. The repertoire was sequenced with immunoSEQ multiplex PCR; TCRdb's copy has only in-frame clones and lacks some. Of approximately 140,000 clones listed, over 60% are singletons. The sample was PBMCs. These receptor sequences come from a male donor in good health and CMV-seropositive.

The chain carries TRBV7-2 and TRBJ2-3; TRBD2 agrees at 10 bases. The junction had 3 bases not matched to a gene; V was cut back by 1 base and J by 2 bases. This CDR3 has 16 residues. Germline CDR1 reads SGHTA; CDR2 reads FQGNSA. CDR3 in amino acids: CASSLELAGFTDTQYF. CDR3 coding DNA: TGTGCCAGCAGCTTAGAACTAGCGGGGTTCACAGATACGCAGTATTTT.

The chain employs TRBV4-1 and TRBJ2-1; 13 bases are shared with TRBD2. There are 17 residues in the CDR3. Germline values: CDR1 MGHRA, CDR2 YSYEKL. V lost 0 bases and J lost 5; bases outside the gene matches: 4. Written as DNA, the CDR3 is TGCGCCAGCAGCCAAGAATGGACTAGCGGGGGCCACAATGAGCAGTTCTTC. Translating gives CASSQEWTSGGHNEQFF.

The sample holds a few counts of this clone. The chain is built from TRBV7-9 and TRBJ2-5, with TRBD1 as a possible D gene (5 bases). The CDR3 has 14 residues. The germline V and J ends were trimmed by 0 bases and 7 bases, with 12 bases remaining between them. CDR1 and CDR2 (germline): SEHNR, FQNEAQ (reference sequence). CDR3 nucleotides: TGTGCCAGCAGCTTAGCGTCAGGGTATGGGACCCAGTACTTC. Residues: CASSLASGYGTQYF.

CDR3 residues: CASSPGQGVAGELFF. The DNA of the CDR3 is TGTGCCAGCAGCCCCGGACAGGGTGTCGCCGGGGAGCTGTTTTTT. The chain recombines TRBV14 with TRBJ2-2; 8 nucleotides agree with TRBD1. J gave up 6 bases and V 4 bases, and 7 bases lay outside the gene matches. This CDR3 is 15 amino acids long. Germline CDR1 is SGHDN and CDR2 is FVKESK.

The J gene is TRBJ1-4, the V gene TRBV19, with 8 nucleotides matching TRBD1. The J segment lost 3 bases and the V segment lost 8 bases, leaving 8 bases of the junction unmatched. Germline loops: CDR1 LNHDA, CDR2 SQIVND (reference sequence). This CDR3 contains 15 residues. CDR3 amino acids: CASQKNRGANEKLFF. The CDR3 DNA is TGTGCCAGTCAAAAAAACAGGGGGGCTAATGAAAAACTGTTTTTT.

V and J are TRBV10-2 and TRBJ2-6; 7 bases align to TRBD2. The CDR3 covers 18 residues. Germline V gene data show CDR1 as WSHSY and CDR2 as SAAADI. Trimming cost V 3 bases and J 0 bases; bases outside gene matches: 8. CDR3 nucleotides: TGCGCCAGCAGTGAATTGGGGGGGGTAAGCTCTGGGGCCAACGTCCTGACTTTC. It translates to CASSELGGVSSGANVLTF.

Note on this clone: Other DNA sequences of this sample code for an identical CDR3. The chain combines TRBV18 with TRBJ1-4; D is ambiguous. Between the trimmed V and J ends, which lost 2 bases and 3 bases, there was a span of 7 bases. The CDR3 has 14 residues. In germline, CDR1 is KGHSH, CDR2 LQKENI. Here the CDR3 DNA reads TGTGCCAGCTCACCAGGGCAGTCTAATGAAAAACTGTTTTTT. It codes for CASSPGQSNEKLFF.

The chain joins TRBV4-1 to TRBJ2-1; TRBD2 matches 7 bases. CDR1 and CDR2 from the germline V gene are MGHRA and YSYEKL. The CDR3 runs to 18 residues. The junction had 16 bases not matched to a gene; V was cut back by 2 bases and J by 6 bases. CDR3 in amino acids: CASSQLPGGTHRGNEQFF. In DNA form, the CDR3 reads TGCGCCAGCAGCCAACTACCCGGGGGGACCCATAGGGGCAATGAGCAGTTCTTC.

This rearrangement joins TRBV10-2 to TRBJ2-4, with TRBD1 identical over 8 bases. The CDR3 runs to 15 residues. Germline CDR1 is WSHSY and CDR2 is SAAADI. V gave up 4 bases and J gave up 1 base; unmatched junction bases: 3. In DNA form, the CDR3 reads TGCGCCAGCAGTGCTCACAGGGGGGCCAAAAACATTCAGTACTTC. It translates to CASSAHRGAKNIQYF.

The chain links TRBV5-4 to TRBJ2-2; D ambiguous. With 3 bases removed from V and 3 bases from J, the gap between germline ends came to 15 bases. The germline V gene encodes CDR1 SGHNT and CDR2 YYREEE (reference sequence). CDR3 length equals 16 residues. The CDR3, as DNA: TGTGCCAGCAGCTATTTTAGTTCGGAGTACACCGGGGAGCTGTTTTTT. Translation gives CASSYFSSEYTGELFF.

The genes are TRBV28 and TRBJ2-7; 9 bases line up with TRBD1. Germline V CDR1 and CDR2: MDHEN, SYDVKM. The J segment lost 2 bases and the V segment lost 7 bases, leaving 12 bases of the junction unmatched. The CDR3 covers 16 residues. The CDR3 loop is CASTSYGTGLAYEQYF. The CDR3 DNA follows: TGTGCCAGCACCTCTTACGGGACAGGGTTAGCCTACGAGCAGTACTTC. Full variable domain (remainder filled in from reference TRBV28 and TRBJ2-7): DVKVTQSSRYLVKRTGEKVFLECVQDMDHENMFWYRQDPGLGLRLIYFSYDVKMKEKGDIPEGYSVSREKKERFSLILESASTNQTSMYLCASTSYGTGLAYEQYFGPGTRLTVT.

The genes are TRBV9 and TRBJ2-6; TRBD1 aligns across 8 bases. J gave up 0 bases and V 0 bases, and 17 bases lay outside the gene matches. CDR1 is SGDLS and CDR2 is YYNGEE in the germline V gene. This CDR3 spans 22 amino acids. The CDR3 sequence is CASSVAGYSSRTGYSGANVLTF. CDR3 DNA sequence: TGTGCCAGCAGCGTAGCGGGTTATAGTAGTAGGACAGGGTACTCTGGGGCCAACGTCCTGACTTTC.

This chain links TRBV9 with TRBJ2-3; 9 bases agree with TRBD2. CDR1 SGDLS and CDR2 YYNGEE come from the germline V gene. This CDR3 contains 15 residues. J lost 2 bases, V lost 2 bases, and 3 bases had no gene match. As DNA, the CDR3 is TGTGCCAGCAGCGTTAGCGGGGGTAACACAGATACGCAGTATTTT. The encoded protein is CASSVSGGNTDTQYF.

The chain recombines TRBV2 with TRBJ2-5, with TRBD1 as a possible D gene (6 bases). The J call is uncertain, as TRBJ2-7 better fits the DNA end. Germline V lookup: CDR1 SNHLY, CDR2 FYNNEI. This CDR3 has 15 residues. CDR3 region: CASSEGTPVTYEQYF. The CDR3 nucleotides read TGTGCCAGCAGTGAGGGGACACCGGTAACCTACGAGCAGTACTTC.

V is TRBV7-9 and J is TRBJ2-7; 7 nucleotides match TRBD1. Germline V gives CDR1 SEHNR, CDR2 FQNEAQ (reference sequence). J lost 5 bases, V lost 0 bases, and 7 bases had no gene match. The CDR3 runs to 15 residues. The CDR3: CASSLAEGAVHEQYF. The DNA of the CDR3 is TGTGCCAGCAGCTTAGCAGAGGGGGCAGTCCACGAGCAGTACTTC. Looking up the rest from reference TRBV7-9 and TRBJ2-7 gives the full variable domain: DTGVSQNPRHKITKRGQNVTFRCDPISEHNRLYWYRQTLGQGPEFLTYFQNEAQLEKSRLLSDRFSAERPKGSFSTLEIQRTEQGDSAMYLCASSLAEGAVHEQYFGPGTRLTVT.

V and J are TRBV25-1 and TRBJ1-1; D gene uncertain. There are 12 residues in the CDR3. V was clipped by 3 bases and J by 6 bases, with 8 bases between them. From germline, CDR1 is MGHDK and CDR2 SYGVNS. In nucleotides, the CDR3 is TGTGCCAGCAGTGACATGAGGGCTGAAGCTTTCTTT. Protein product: CASSDMRAEAFF.

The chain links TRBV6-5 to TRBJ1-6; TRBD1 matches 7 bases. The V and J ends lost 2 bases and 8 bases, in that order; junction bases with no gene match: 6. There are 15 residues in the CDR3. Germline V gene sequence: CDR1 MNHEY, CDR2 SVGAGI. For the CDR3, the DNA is TGTGCCAGCAGTTACGCCAGACAGGGACATTCACCCCTCCACTTT. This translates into CASSYARQGHSPLHF.

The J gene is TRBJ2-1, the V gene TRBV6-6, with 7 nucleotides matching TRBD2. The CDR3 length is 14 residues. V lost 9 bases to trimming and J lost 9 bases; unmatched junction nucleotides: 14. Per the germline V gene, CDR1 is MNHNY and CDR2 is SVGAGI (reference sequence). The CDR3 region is CASMFGGFLPEQFF. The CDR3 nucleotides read TGTGCCAGTATGTTCGGGGGGTTTCTACCTGAGCAGTTCTTC.

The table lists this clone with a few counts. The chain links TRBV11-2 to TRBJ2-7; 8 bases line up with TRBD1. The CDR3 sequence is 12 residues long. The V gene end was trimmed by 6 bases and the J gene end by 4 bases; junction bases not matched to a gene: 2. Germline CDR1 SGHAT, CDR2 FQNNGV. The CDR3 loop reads CASSYRGYEQYF. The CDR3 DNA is TGTGCCAGCAGTTACAGGGGGTACGAGCAGTACTTC.

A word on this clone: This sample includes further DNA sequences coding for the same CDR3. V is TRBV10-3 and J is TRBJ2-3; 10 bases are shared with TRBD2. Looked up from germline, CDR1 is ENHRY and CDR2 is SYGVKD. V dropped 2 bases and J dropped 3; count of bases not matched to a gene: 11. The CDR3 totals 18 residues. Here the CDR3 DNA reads TGTGCCATCAGTGAGGAGAAGACCGGGACTAGCGCTACAGATACGCAGTATTTT. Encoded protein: CAISEEKTGTSATDTQYF.

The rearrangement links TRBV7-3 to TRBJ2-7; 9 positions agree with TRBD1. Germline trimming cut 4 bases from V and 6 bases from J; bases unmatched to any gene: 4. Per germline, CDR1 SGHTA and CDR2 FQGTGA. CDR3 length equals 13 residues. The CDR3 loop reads CASSWDRASEQYF. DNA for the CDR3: TGTGCCAGCAGCTGGGACAGGGCAAGCGAGCAGTACTTC. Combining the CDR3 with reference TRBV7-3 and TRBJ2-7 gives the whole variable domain GAGVSQTPSNKVTEKGKYVELRCDPISGHTALYWYRQSLGQGPEFLIYFQGTGAADDSGLPNDRFFAVRPEGSVSTLKIQRTERGDSAVYLCASSWDRASEQYFGPGTRLTVT.

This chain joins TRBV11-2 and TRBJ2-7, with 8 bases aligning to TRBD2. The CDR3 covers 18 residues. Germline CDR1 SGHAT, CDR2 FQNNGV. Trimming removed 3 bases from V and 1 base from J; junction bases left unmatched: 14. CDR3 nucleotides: TGTGCCAGCAGCTTGAGGGGCGTAGGACTAGCTAGTTCCTACGAGCAGTACTTC. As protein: CASSLRGVGLASSYEQYF. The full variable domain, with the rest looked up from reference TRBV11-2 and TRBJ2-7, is EAGVAQSPRYKIIEKRQSVAFWCNPISGHATLYWYQQILGQGPKLLIQFQNNGVVDDSQLPKDRFSAERLKGVDSTLKIQPAKLEDSAVYLCASSLRGVGLASSYEQYFGPGTRLTVT.

The CDR3 sequence is CASSLELAGDFSYEQYF. CDR3 sequence (DNA): TGTGCCAGCAGCTTAGAACTAGCGGGAGATTTTTCCTACGAGCAGTACTTC. The chain has TRBV7-9 and TRBJ2-7; TRBD2 matches at 11 bases. The length of the CDR3 is 17 residues. Germline V gives CDR1 SEHNR, CDR2 FQNEAQ (reference sequence). After removal of 1 base from V and 1 base from J, the junction contained 6 bases not matched to a gene. Drawing the rest from reference TRBV7-9 and TRBJ2-7, the complete variable domain is DTGVSQNPRHKITKRGQNVTFRCDPISEHNRLYWYRQTLGQGPEFLTYFQNEAQLEKSRLLSDRFSAERPKGSFSTLEIQRTEQGDSAMYLCASSLELAGDFSYEQYFGPGTRLTVT.

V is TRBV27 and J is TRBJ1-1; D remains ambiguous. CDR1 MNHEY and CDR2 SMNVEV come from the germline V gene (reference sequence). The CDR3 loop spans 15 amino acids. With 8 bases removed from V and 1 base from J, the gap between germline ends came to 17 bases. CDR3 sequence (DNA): TGTGCCAGCTGGCCCTCCAGGCCCACGAACACTGAAGCTTTCTTT. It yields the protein CASWPSRPTNTEAFF.

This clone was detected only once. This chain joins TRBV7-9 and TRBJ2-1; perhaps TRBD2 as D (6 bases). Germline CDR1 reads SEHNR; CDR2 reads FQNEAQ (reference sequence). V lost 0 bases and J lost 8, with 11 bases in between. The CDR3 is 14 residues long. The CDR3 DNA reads TGTGCCAGCAGCTTAGCAATTAGCGGATATGAGCAGTTCTTC. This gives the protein CASSLAISGYEQFF. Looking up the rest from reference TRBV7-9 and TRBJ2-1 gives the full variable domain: DTGVSQNPRHKITKRGQNVTFRCDPISEHNRLYWYRQTLGQGPEFLTYFQNEAQLEKSRLLSDRFSAERPKGSFSTLEIQRTEQGDSAMYLCASSLAISGYEQFFGPGTRLTVL.

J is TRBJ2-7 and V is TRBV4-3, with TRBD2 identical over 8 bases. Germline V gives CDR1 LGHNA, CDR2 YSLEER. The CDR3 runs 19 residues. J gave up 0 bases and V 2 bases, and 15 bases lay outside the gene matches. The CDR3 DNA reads TGCGCCAGCAGCCAATATACCCCCTTTAAGCGGGAGATCTCCTACGAGCAGTACTTC. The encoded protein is CASSQYTPFKREISYEQYF.

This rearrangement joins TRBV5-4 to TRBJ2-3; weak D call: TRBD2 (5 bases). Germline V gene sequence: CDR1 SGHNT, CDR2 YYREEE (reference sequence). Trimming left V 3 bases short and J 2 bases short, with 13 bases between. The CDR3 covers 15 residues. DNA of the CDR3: TGTGCCAGCAGCTGGGGAGTTATGATCACAGATACGCAGTATTTT. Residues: CASSWGVMITDTQYF.

The CDR3 protein is CASSYSGGTEQFF. The CDR3 region has the DNA TGTGCCAGCAGCTACAGCGGGGGAACTGAGCAGTTCTTC. The rearrangement links TRBV7-9 to TRBJ2-1; 8 bases are a match to TRBD2. The V segment lost 4 bases and the J segment 9 bases; nucleotides outside the gene matches: 5. CDR3 length: 13 residues. In germline, CDR1 is SEHNR, CDR2 FQNEAQ (reference sequence).

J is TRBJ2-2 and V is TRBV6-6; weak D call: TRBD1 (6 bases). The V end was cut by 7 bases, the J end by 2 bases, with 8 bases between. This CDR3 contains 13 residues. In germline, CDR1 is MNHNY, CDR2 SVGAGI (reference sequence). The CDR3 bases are TGTGCCAGCACCAGGGGTAACACCGGGGAGCTGTTTTTT. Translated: CASTRGNTGELFF.